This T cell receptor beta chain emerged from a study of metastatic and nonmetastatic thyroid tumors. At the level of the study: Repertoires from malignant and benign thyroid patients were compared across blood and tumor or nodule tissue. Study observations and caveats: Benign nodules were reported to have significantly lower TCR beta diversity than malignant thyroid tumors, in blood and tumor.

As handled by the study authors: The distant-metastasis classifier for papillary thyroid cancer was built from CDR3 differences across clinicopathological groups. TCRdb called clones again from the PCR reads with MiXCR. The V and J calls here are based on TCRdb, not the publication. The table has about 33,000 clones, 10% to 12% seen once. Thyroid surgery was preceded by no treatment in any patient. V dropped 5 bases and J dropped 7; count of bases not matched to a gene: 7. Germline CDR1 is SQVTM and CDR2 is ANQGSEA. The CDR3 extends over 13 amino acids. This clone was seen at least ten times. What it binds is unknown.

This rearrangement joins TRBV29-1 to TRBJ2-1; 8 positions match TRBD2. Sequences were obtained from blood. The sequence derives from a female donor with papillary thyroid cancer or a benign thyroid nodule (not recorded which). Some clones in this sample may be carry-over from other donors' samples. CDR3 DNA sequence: TGCAGCGTTAGCGGGAGAGGTAGAAATGAGCAGTTCTTC. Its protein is CSVSGRGRNEQFF.